The 18 T cell receptor beta chains given below trace back to one sample, sequenced in a study of blood T cell repertoires in COVID-19. TCRdb keeps only in-frame clones here, not all; method: immunoSEQ multiplex PCR. This table has roughly 300,000 clones, 85% appearing once. Sample: peripheral blood. The receptors were gathered from a human donor in a cohort sampled during active COVID-19.

The rearrangement links TRBV19 to TRBJ1-5; a weak D match, TRBD1 (6 bases). The CDR3 has 15 amino acids. Germline CDR1 reads LNHDA; CDR2 reads SQIVND (reference sequence). Trimming left V 4 bases short and J 0 bases short, with 10 bases between. CDR3 residues: CASSSTGYSNQPQHF. The CDR3, as DNA: TGTGCCAGTAGTAGCACAGGGTATAGCAATCAGCCCCAGCATTTT.

The J gene is TRBJ2-5, the V gene TRBV11-2, with D possibly TRBD1 on 5 matching bases. CDR1 and CDR2 from the germline V gene are SGHAT and FQNNGV. V was shortened by 3 bases and J by 1 base, with 9 bases between the two germline ends. This CDR3 comprises 14 residues. The CDR3 sequence is CASSFSGPQETQYF. The CDR3 DNA follows: TGTGCCAGCAGCTTTTCAGGGCCCCAAGAGACCCAGTACTTC.

Details on this clone: The identical CDR3 is also encoded by other nucleotide sequences in the sample. J is TRBJ2-3 and V is TRBV4-1; TRBD2 aligns across 12 bases. From germline, CDR1 is MGHRA and CDR2 YSYEKL. The length of the CDR3 is 14 residues. Losses at the gene ends were 4 bases for V and 5 bases for J; bases not matched to a gene: 1. The CDR3 DNA is TGCGCCAGCAGCCCGGGACTAGCGGGAGATACGCAGTATTTT. The encoded protein is CASSPGLAGDTQYF.

The chain joins TRBV7-9 to TRBJ1-1; 7 nucleotides match TRBD1. In germline, CDR1 is SEHNR, CDR2 FQNEAQ (reference sequence). The length of the CDR3 is 16 residues. The V gene end was trimmed by 9 bases and the J gene end by 5 bases; junction bases not matched to a gene: 18. This CDR3 is CASSIKGAPGATEAFF. In DNA form, the CDR3 reads TGTGCCAGTTCCATCAAGGGGGCGCCAGGGGCAACTGAAGCTTTCTTT.

This chain joins TRBV3-1 (or the pseudogene TRBV3-2) and TRBJ2-1; TRBD1 matches 8 bases. V was clipped by 4 bases and J by 4 bases; unmatched bases: 12. Germline V gene data show CDR1 as LGHDT and CDR2 as YNNKEL (reference sequence). The CDR3 spans 17 residues. CDR3 nucleotides: TGTGCCAGCAGCCTGCAAAATCAGGGGGCCGGGTACAATGAGCAGTTCTTC. The encoded protein is CASSLQNQGAGYNEQFF.

V gene TRBV19 combines with J gene TRBJ2-7; 7 nucleotides agree with TRBD1. The CDR3 length is 13 residues. Germline CDR1 reads LNHDA; CDR2 reads SQIVND (reference sequence). With V trimmed by 8 bases and J by 3 bases, 7 bases remained unmatched. DNA for the CDR3: TGTGCCAGTCGTCGGGGACAGAACTACGAGCAGTACTTC. Protein product: CASRRGQNYEQYF.

This chain links TRBV5-4 with TRBJ2-5; the match to TRBD2 covers 7 bases. Germline CDR1 is SGHNT and CDR2 is YYREEE (reference sequence). This CDR3 has 14 amino acids. With V trimmed by 4 bases and J by 2 bases, 5 bases remained unmatched. CDR3 in amino acids: CASSPGTIQETQYF. The DNA of the CDR3 is TGTGCCAGCAGCCCCGGGACTATTCAAGAGACCCAGTACTTC.

CDR3 protein: CASIAGEVGGIGYTF. Written as DNA, the CDR3 is TGTGCCAGCATCGCTGGGGAGGTTGGAGGGATTGGCTACACCTTC. The chain combines TRBV28 with TRBJ1-2; D remains ambiguous. Trimming shortened V by 7 bases and J by 7 bases, and 22 bases separated the two germline ends. Germline V gene lookup returns CDR1 MDHEN and CDR2 SYDVKM. This CDR3 is built from 15 residues.

This clone has only one observation. The junction departs from the called germline gene at one end, perhaps through a read error. V gene TRBV5-1 combines with J gene TRBJ2-3, with D possibly matching TRBD2 (5 bases). Germline V gene lookup returns CDR1 SGHRS and CDR2 YFSETQ. The CDR3 loop spans 14 amino acids. CDR3 protein: CASRLGPGTDTQYF. The CDR3 DNA is TGCGCCAGCAGGTTGGGTCCGGGAACAGATACGCAGTATTTT.

J is TRBJ2-3 and V is TRBV28, with TRBD2 as a possible D gene (5 bases). Trimming took 3 bases from V and 0 from J, leaving 10 bases between them. This CDR3 is built from 15 residues. From germline, CDR1 is MDHEN and CDR2 SYDVKM. CDR3 region: CASSFVATSTDTQYF. CDR3 nucleotide sequence: TGTGCCAGCAGTTTCGTAGCGACTAGCACAGATACGCAGTATTTT.

This chain uses TRBV5-1 with TRBJ1-2; D unresolved. The CDR3 is 12 residues long. The germline gives CDR1 SGHRS, CDR2 YFSETQ. Between the trimmed V and J ends, which lost 8 bases and 0 bases, there was a span of 8 bases. As DNA, the CDR3 is TGCGCCAGTGGAGATGCTAACTATGGCTACACCTTC. As protein: CASGDANYGYTF. The entire variable domain, with the rest obtained from reference TRBV5-1 and TRBJ1-2, is as follows: KAGVTQTPRYLIKTRGQQVTLSCSPISGHRSVSWYQQTPGQGLQFLFEYFSETQRNKGNFPGRFSGRQFSNSRSEMNVSTLELGDSALYLCASGDANYGYTFGSGTRLTVV.

This chain uses TRBV6-5 with TRBJ1-1, with TRBD1 as a possible D gene (5 bases). Germline V gene data show CDR1 as MNHEY and CDR2 as SVGAGI. CDR3 length equals 14 residues. The ends were cut back, 4 bases at V and 4 bases at J, with 13 bases in the middle. The CDR3: CASSFRGSSTEAFF. The CDR3 DNA reads as TGTGCCAGCAGTTTCCGGGGGTCGAGCACTGAAGCTTTCTTT.

The chain couples TRBV5-6 to TRBJ1-1; no reliable D call. Trimming stripped 2 bases from V and 0 bases from J, with 8 bases between. CDR3 length equals 14 residues. CDR1 and CDR2 from the germline V gene are SGHDT and YYEEEE. CDR3 DNA sequence: TGTGCCAGCAGCTTAGGAGTCCTGAACACTGAAGCTTTCTTT. Its protein product is CASSLGVLNTEAFF. Supplemented by reference TRBV5-6 and TRBJ1-1, the full variable domain reads DAGVTQSPTHLIKTRGQQVTLRCSPKSGHDTVSWYQQALGQGPQFIFQYYEEEERQRGNFPDRFSGHQFPNYSSELNVNALLLGDSALYLCASSLGVLNTEAFFGQGTRLTVV.

The J gene is TRBJ1-1, the V gene TRBV6-5, with D possibly TRBD1 on 6 matching bases. The CDR3 is 15 residues long. V shed 4 bases and J shed 10 bases, with 22 bases lying between them. Germline CDR1 MNHEY, CDR2 SVGAGI. The CDR3 is CASSSRDKGVGTAFF. The CDR3 DNA sequence: TGTGCCAGCAGTTCCCGGGACAAAGGGGTCGGAACAGCTTTCTTT.

Only one count was recorded for this clone. The rearrangement links TRBV3-1 (or the pseudogene TRBV3-2) to TRBJ1-4; maybe TRBD1 (6 bases). The CDR3 has 14 amino acids. V was cut by 8 bases and J by 3 bases, with 13 bases left in between. Germline CDR1 and CDR2: LGHDT and YNNKEL (reference sequence). CDR3 DNA sequence: TGTGCCAGCGCCTTTGGGGGCGCTAATGAAAAACTGTTTTTT. It is translated as CASAFGGANEKLFF.

In the case of this clone: The same CDR3 arises from other DNA sequences in this sample as well. The chain uses TRBV6-5 and TRBJ1-6; D is unclear. The V and J ends lost 6 bases and 0 bases respectively, with 6 bases between them. The CDR3 spans 14 residues. Germline CDR1 reads MNHEY; CDR2 reads SVGAGI. The CDR3 region has the DNA TGTGCCAGCAGACGGAGCTCCTATAATTCACCCCTCCACTTT. Translated: CASRRSSYNSPLHF.

The chain uses TRBV29-1 and TRBJ2-3, with 8 bases fitting TRBD2. Per the germline V gene, CDR1 is SQVTM and CDR2 is ANQGSEA. CDR3 length: 14 residues. After removal of 2 bases from V and 4 bases from J, the junction contained 5 bases not matched to a gene. CDR3 amino acids: CSVELAGSADTQYF. In DNA, the CDR3 is TGCAGCGTTGAATTAGCGGGATCTGCAGATACGCAGTATTTT.

This clone appeared once. The V call is TRBV5-6, the J call TRBJ1-6, with TRBD1 identical over 9 bases. The CDR3 covers 17 residues. V dropped 3 bases and J dropped 1; count of bases not matched to a gene: 5. The germline V gene has CDR1 SGHDT and CDR2 YYEEEE. CDR3 in DNA: TGTGCCAGCAGCTACCGGGACAGGGTATCCTATAATTCACCCCTCCACTTT. Translation: CASSYRDRVSYNSPLHF.